This TCR beta chain was sequenced for a study of shared clonotypes between healthy human individuals. In the study overall: Each donor's CD8 memory used one plate, CD8 naive two, each CD4 subset three.

This clone was observed a handful of times. Its target is not known. The donors were all Caucasian adults (living in Nashville, Tennessee). Germline CDR1 MNHNS, CDR2 SASEGT. V shed 3 bases and J shed 3 bases, with 15 bases lying between them. The CDR3 extends over 16 amino acids. Whole-study results and caveats: Read depth was anticipated to influence clonotype sharing among donors. Some naive CD4 clonotypes, around 4.9%, turned up in common across a handful of donors.

The assay was immunoSEQ multiplex PCR, and TCRdb's table has in-frame clones only and misses some. Of 950,000 to 1,300,000 clones listed, approximately 70% are singletons. The rearrangement links TRBV6-1 to TRBJ2-1, with D tentatively TRBD1 (6 bases). What was sequenced was memory CD4+ T cells sorted from blood. Subset indicated: CD45RA-negative fraction. The TCR sequence derives from a man aged 18 to 30 in good health. CDR3 residues: CASSDLSTGYYNEQFF. The CDR3 region has the DNA TGTGCCAGCAGTGATTTGTCGACAGGCTACTACAATGAGCAGTTCTTC.